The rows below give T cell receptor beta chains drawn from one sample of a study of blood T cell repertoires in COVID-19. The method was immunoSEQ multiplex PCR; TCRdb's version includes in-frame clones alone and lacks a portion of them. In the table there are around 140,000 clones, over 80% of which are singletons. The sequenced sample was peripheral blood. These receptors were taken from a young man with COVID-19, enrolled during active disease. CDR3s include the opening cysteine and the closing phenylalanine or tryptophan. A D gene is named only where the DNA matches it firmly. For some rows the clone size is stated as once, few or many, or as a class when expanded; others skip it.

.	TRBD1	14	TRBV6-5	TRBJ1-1	TGTGCCAGCAGTTATGACAGGGGGAGCAGCAGGGCTTTCTTT	CASSYDRGSSRAFF
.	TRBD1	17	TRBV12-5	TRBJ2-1	TGTGCTAGTGGTTTGGGAACGTTGGGGACAGGTATCAATGAGCAGTTCTTC	CASGLGTLGTGINEQFF
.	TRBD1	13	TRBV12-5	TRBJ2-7	TGTGCTAGTTCGACAGGGCGTCTTGACGAGCAGTACTTC	CASSTGRLDEQYF
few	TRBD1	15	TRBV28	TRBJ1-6	TGTGCCAGCAGTTCCGGGACAGAAAATAATTCACCCCTCCACTTT	CASSSGTENNSPLHF
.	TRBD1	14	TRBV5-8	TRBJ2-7	TGTGCCAATTTAAGAAGGGGACAGTCCTACGAGCAGTACTTC	CANLRRGQSYEQYF
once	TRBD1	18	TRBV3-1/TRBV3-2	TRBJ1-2	TGTGCCAGCAGCCATCACAGGACAGGGGGCGCCGGATACTATGGCTACACCTTC	CASSHHRTGGAGYYGYTF
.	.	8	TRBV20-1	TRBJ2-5	TGCAGCGGAGGGGCCCAGTACTTC	CSGGAQYF
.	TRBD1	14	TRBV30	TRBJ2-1	TGTGCCGGGCCGGGACAGGGGACCGGGAATGAGCAGTTCTTC	CAGPGQGTGNEQFF
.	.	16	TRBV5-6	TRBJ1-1	TGTGCCAGCAGCCCGACTCTTACAGGGTTGAACACTGAAGCTTTCTTT	CASSPTLTGLNTEAFF
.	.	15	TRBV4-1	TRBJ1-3	TGCGCCAGCAGCCAAGATATATACTCTGGAAACACCATATATTTT	CASSQDIYSGNTIYF
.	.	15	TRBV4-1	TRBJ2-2	TGCGCCAGCAGCCAAATAGGAGGGACCGACGGGGAGCTGTTTTTT	CASSQIGGTDGELFF
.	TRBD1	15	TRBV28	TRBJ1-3	TGTGCCAGCAGTGCTCCCGACAGGGGTGGAAACACCATATATTTT	CASSAPDRGGNTIYF
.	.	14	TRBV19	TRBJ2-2	TGTGCCAGTAGTATAGCTAGGATCACCGGGGAGCTGTTTTTT	CASSIARITGELFF
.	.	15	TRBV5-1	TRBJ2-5	TGCGCCAGCAGCTTGGAGCCGAGACAGCAAGAGACCCAGTACTTC	CASSLEPRQQETQYF
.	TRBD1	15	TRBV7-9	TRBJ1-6	TGTGCCAGCAGCCCACAGGGGGCCGATAATTCACCCCTCCACTTT	CASSPQGADNSPLHF
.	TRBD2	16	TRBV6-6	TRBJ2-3	TGTGCCAGCAGTTTCAGCGTAGCGGGAGGCACAGATACGCAGTATTTT	CASSFSVAGGTDTQYF
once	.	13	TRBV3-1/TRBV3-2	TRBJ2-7	TGTGCCAGCAGCCAAGAAATCATCGCTAGCCTGTACTTC	CASSQEIIASLYF
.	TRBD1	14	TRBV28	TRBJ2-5	TGTGCCAGCAGTTTATCCGACAGGGTGGGGACCCAGTACTTC	CASSLSDRVGTQYF
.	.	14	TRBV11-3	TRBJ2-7	TGTGCCAGCAGCGTAAACGGGGGGCAGGACGAGCAGTACTTC	CASSVNGGQDEQYF
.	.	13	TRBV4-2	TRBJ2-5	TGTGCCAGCAGCCGAGAACGGCAAGAGACCCAGTACTTC	CASSRERQETQYF
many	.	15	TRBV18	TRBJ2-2	TGTGCCAGCTCACCACCGGTTAGGAACACCGGGGAGCTGTTTTTT	CASSPPVRNTGELFF
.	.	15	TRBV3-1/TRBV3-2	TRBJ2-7	TGTGCCAGCAGCCTGCCGGGGTCTTCCTCCTACGAGCAGTACTTC	CASSLPGSSSYEQYF
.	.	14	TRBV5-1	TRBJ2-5	TGCGCCAGCAGCCCTAGCTTCCGTCAAGAGACCCAGTACTTC	CASSPSFRQETQYF
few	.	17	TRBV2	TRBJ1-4	TGTGCCAGCAGCCTCTTTTCCCCGAAGGGAGACTTCGCAAAACTGTTTTTT	CASSLFSPKGDFAKLFF
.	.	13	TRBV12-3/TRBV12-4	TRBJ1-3	TGTGCCAGCAGTTTCGGGGGAGGAAACACCATATATTTT	CASSFGGGNTIYF
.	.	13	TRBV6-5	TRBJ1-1	TGTGCCAGCTTTGGGACACTGAACACTGAAGCTTTCTTT	CASFGTLNTEAFF
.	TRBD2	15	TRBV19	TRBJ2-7	TGTGCCAGTAGTTCAACCGGGACTAGCGGGGTCGAGCAGTACTTC	CASSSTGTSGVEQYF
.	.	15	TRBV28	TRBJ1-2	TGTGCCAGCAGTTTAAGACAGGAAATAAACTATGGCTACACCTTC	CASSLRQEINYGYTF
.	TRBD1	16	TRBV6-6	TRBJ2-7	TGTGCCAGCAGTTACTCCACCCGACAGGGTGGCTACGAGCAGTACTTC	CASSYSTRQGGYEQYF
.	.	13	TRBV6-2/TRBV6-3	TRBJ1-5	TGTGCCAGCAGTTACGAGCGGCATCAGCCCCAGCATTTT	CASSYERHQPQHF
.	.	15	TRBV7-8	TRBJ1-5	TGTGCCAGCAGCTTAGTTGACAGTTATGCTCAGCCCCAGCATTTT	CASSLVDSYAQPQHF
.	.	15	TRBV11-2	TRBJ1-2	TGTGCCAGCAGCTTAGGGACAGTTTATAACTATGGCTACACCTTC	CASSLGTVYNYGYTF
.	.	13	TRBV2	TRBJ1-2	TGTGCCAGCCAGACTACAGGGCACGATGGCTACACCTTC	CASQTTGHDGYTF
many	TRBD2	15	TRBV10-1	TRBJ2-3	TGCGCCAGCAGTGCTAGAGCGGGAGGGCCAGATACGCAGTATTTT	CASSARAGGPDTQYF
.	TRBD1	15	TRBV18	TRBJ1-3	TGTGCCAGCTTAATTTCGACAGGGACTGGAAACACCATATATTTT	CASLISTGTGNTIYF
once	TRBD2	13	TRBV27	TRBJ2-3	TGTGCCAGCGCGGGAGGAAGCACAGATACGCAGTATTTT	CASAGGSTDTQYF
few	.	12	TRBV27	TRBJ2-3	TGTGCCAGCAGTTTAACAGGGTCAGCGCAGTATTTT	CASSLTGSAQYF
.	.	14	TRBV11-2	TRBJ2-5	TGTGCCAGCAGCTTAGATAGGGGTGGGGAGACCCAGTACTTC	CASSLDRGGETQYF
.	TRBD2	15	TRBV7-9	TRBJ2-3	TGTGCCAGCAGCCCAGTGTCGGGAGGGACAGATACGCAGTATTTT	CASSPVSGGTDTQYF
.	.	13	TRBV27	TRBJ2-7	TGTGCCAGCAGCCGAGAACAGGGCCACGAGCAGTACTTC	CASSREQGHEQYF